A single sample is the source of the 17 T cell receptor beta chains below, sequenced in a study of T cell repertoires in cytomegalovirus infection. TCRdb reprocessed the reads via MiXCR and lists one record per CDR3 protein. The table lists roughly 500,000 distinct CDR3 sequences, 30% to 35% of them singletons, with roughly a sixth in the top ten. Their antigen targets remain unknown. The source was cultured PBMCs, collected from culture after CMV antigen stimulation. The receptors come from a human donor in good health (CMV status not recorded). Some clones in this sample may be carry-over from other donors' samples.

The chain carries TRBV25-1 and TRBJ2-3, with 9 bases lining up with TRBD1. Germline loops: CDR1 MGHDK, CDR2 SYGVNS. The V gene end was trimmed by 0 bases and the J gene end by 2 bases; junction bases not matched to a gene: 6. The CDR3 contains 17 residues. This CDR3 reads CASSEYRDRVVTDTQYF. As DNA, the CDR3 is TGTGCCAGCAGTGAATACCGGGACAGGGTTGTCACAGATACGCAGTATTTT.

This chain joins TRBV27 and TRBJ1-5; tentative D call: TRBD1 (5 bases). Germline loops: CDR1 MNHEY, CDR2 SMNVEV (reference sequence). V was trimmed by 6 bases and J by 3 bases, leaving 15 bases between them. The CDR3 runs to 15 residues. The CDR3 coding sequence is TGTGCCAGCAGCCCAATCAGCGGGGCCAATCAGCCCCAGCATTTT. It codes for CASSPISGANQPQHF.

This clonotype showed up just a few times. V and J are TRBV27 and TRBJ1-2; D possibly corresponds to TRBD1 (6 bases). The V and J ends lost 4 bases and 6 bases respectively, with 15 bases between them. The CDR3 is 14 amino acids. The germline V gene encodes CDR1 MNHEY and CDR2 SMNVEV (reference sequence). The CDR3 coding sequence is TGTGCCAGCAGTTCTACAGGGAGATGGGATGGCTACACCTTC. It yields the protein CASSSTGRWDGYTF.

The V gene is TRBV7-2, the J gene TRBJ2-5; no reliable D call. The CDR3 runs 16 residues. The germline V gene has CDR1 SGHTA and CDR2 FQGNSA. Deletions cut 5 bases from V and 3 bases from J, with 19 bases between. CDR3 in DNA: TGTGCCAGCAGCCGCGGAGATCTTCTTTACAAAGAGACCCAGTACTTC. Translation: CASSRGDLLYKETQYF.

This clonotype turned up a few times. This chain links TRBV20-1 with TRBJ2-2; D could derive from TRBD1 or TRBD2 (5 bases each). The germline gives CDR1 DFQATT, CDR2 SNEGSKA (reference sequence). This CDR3 has 17 amino acids. V lost 3 bases and J lost 1, with 18 bases in between. CDR3: CSASIGSGRWNTGELFF. The CDR3 region has the DNA TGCAGTGCTAGCATAGGTTCGGGACGGTGGAACACCGGGGAGCTGTTTTTT.

This clonotype was detected a few times. V is TRBV5-1 and J is TRBJ2-1; the D is unclear. Germline assignment: CDR1 SGHRS and CDR2 YFSETQ. Trimming pared 3 bases from V and 2 bases from J, leaving 9 bases between. This CDR3 region has 14 residues. The CDR3 nucleotides are TGCGCCAGCAGCTCCTTAGGGCCCTACAATGAGCAGTTCTTC. Its translation: CASSSLGPYNEQFF.

This clonotype was recorded at least ten times. This sequence joins TRBV11-2 and TRBJ2-7, with 11 bases that match TRBD2. V was clipped by 5 bases and J by 6 bases; unmatched bases: 12. Looked up from germline, CDR1 is SGHAT and CDR2 is FQNNGV. CDR3 size: 16 residues. The CDR3 nucleotides are TGTGCCAGCAGCCTGATAGCGGGAGGGCCCATTCGCGAGCAGTACTTC. Its translation: CASSLIAGGPIREQYF.

This clonotype has just a few counts. The chain employs TRBV11-3 and TRBJ2-3, with D tentatively TRBD2 (7 bases). V was pared by 1 base and J by 5 bases, with 19 bases between. Germline values: CDR1 SGHNT, CDR2 YENEEA. The CDR3 consists of 17 residues. The CDR3 protein is CASSLGSGGEPGDTQYF. CDR3 in DNA: TGTGCCAGCAGCTTAGGTTCGGGGGGCGAGCCGGGAGATACGCAGTATTTT. Drawing the rest from reference TRBV11-3 and TRBJ2-3, the complete variable domain is EAGVVQSPRYKIIEKKQPVAFWCNPISGHNTLYWYLQNLGQGPELLIRYENEEAVDDSQLPKDRFSAERLKGVDSTLKIQPAELGDSAVYLCASSLGSGGEPGDTQYFGPGTRLTVL.

The V and J genes are TRBV6-2 or TRBV6-3 and TRBJ1-5, with D unresolved. The V end lost 7 bases, the J end lost 6 bases, and 25 bases lay between the germline ends. The CDR3 loop spans 17 amino acids. CDR1 is MNHEY, CDR2 SVGEGT, per germline. CDR3 sequence (DNA): TGTGCCAGCACCTCGCCCGGAGGGCACTGGTATTCTCAGCCCCAGCATTTT. It translates to CASTSPGGHWYSQPQHF.

The V gene is TRBV7-8, the J gene TRBJ2-1, with unresolved D. With 5 bases removed from V and 0 bases from J, the gap between germline ends came to 11 bases. Looked up from germline, CDR1 is SGHVS and CDR2 is FQNEAQ. The CDR3 runs 15 residues. The CDR3 is CASSLHPSSYNEQFF. The DNA of the CDR3 is TGTGCCAGCAGCCTACACCCGAGCTCCTACAATGAGCAGTTCTTC.

This rearrangement joins TRBV28 to TRBJ2-7, with D tentatively TRBD1 or TRBD2 (6 bases each). Germline V gives CDR1 MDHEN, CDR2 SYDVKM. The CDR3 runs 15 residues. The germline V and J ends were trimmed by 6 bases and 2 bases, with 17 bases remaining between them. The CDR3 DNA reads TGTGCCAGCAGCCTGGACAGCGGGTACACCTACGAGCAGTACTTC. Translated, it gives CASSLDSGYTYEQYF.

In this sample, this clonotype turned up many times. This rearrangement joins TRBV7-2 to TRBJ1-1; D possibly corresponds to TRBD1 (5 bases). From germline, CDR1 is SGHTA and CDR2 FQGNSA. CDR3 length equals 15 residues. The ends were cut back, 0 bases at V and 1 base at J, with 9 bases in the middle. The CDR3 DNA is TGTGCCAGCAGCTTAGCTCGGGACCCGAACACTGAAGCTTTCTTT. Translation gives CASSLARDPNTEAFF.

The CDR3 sequence: CASRRTVGNQPQHF. Here the CDR3 DNA reads TGTGCCAGCAGACGGACAGTTGGCAATCAGCCCCAGCATTTT. The J gene is TRBJ1-5, the V gene TRBV27, with D possibly being TRBD1 (6 bases). Germline lookup yields CDR1 MNHEY and CDR2 SMNVEV (reference sequence). The CDR3 has 14 residues. Between the trimmed V and J ends, which lost 6 bases and 2 bases, there was a span of 11 bases.

This chain uses TRBV12-3 or TRBV12-4 with TRBJ2-2, with D perhaps matching TRBD2 (5 bases). There are 15 residues in the CDR3. V was clipped by 6 bases and J by 4 bases, with 15 bases between them. The CDR3 protein is CASSPTPAGTGELFF. The DNA of the CDR3 is TGTGCCAGCAGCCCGACCCCTGCGGGCACCGGGGAGCTGTTTTTT.

Concerning this clonotype itself: This may come from a read error, since a much larger clone is one base off. The chain is built from TRBV5-6 and TRBJ2-5, with D tentatively TRBD1 (5 bases). Germline CDR1 and CDR2: SGHDT and YYEEEE. This CDR3 region has 13 residues. The DNA for the CDR3 is TGTACCAGCAGCTTTCAGGGTCCAGAGACCCAGTACTTC. Translating it yields CTSSFQGPETQYF.

This clonotype occurred a few times. The CDR3 DNA follows: TGTGCCAGCAGTTACGGGACTAGCGTCAACAATGAGCAGTTCTTC. Translation gives CASSYGTSVNNEQFF. The chain links TRBV6-6 to TRBJ2-1, with 10 positions matching TRBD2. Germline V CDR1 and CDR2: MNHNY, SVGAGI (reference sequence). CDR3 length: 15 residues. J was trimmed by 5 bases and V by 2 bases; bases with no gene match: 3.

This clonotype has just a few counts. The chain uses TRBV20-1 and TRBJ2-1, with 8 nucleotides matching TRBD2. V shed 0 bases and J 4 bases; nucleotides not matched to a gene: 20. The CDR3 contains 20 residues. CDR1 and CDR2 (germline): DFQATT, SNEGSKA (reference sequence). The DNA for the CDR3 is TGCAGTGCTAGAGAGGGGGCTAGCGGCGGGAGGAGGGATCCTTACAATGAGCAGTTCTTC. Translating it yields CSAREGASGGRRDPYNEQFF.